These 4 T cell receptor beta chains came from one sample sequenced in a study of T cell responses to AZD1222 COVID-19 vaccine. Assay: immunoSEQ multiplex PCR; the TCRdb copy retains only in-frame clones and omits some. Of tens of thousands of clones listed, over 60% are singletons. The sample was peripheral blood, taken 28 days after the second AZD1222 dose. These receptors all stem from an adult who received the AZD1222 COVID-19 vaccine.

The chain recombines TRBV19 with TRBJ1-5; D is uncertain. The V gene lost 2 bases and the J gene lost 0 bases, with 17 bases spanning the gap. CDR1 LNHDA and CDR2 SQIVND come from the germline V gene (reference sequence). CDR3 size: 18 residues. Here the CDR3 reads CASSIWPPEDFSNQPQHF. The CDR3 DNA follows: TGTGCCAGTAGTATATGGCCCCCCGAAGACTTTAGCAATCAGCCCCAGCATTTT.

CDR3 bases: TGTGCCAGCACCCAAGGGGGACCTAATCAGCCCCAGCATTTT. It translates to CASTQGGPNQPQHF. The gene calls are TRBV28 and TRBJ1-5; possible D gene TRBD1, 6 bases. The germline gives CDR1 MDHEN, CDR2 SYDVKM. V dropped 7 bases and J dropped 4 bases, with 14 bases sitting between them. This CDR3 region has 14 residues.

The genes are TRBV29-1 and TRBJ1-1; D is uncertain. Trimming cost V 0 bases and J 0 bases, with 11 bases left between them. The germline V gene encodes CDR1 SQVTM and CDR2 ANQGSEA. This CDR3 is built from 15 residues. The CDR3 coding sequence is TGCAGCGTTGAAGATCGCGCCAGAATGAACACTGAAGCTTTCTTT. This gives the protein CSVEDRARMNTEAFF. The entire variable domain, with the rest obtained from reference TRBV29-1 and TRBJ1-1, is as follows: SAVISQKPSRDICQRGTSLTIQCQVDSQVTMMFWYRQQPGQSLTLIATANQGSEATYESGFVIDKFPISRPNLTFSTLTVSNMSPEDSSIYLCSVEDRARMNTEAFFGQGTRLTVV.

This chain links TRBV7-9 with TRBJ1-1; D might be TRBD1 (5 bases). The CDR3 is 13 residues long. Trimming shortened V by 1 base and J by 5 bases, and 8 bases separated the two germline ends. Germline V gene sequence: CDR1 SEHNR, CDR2 FQNEAQ (reference sequence). The CDR3 DNA reads as TGTGCCAGCAGCTTAGAGGAGGGGACTGAAGCTTTCTTT. Translated, it gives CASSLEEGTEAFF.